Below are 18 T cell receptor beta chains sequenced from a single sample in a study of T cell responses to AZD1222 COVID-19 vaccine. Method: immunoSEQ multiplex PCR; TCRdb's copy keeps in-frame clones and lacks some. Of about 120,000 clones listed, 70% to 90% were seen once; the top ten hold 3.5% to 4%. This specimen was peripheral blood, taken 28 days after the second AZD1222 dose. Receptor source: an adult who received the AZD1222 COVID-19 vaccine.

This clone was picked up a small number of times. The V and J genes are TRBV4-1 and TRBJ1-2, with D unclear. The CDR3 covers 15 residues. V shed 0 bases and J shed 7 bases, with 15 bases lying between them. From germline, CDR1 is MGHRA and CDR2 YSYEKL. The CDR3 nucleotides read TGCGCCAGCAGCCAAGATCAAGGGCAGGCCGTTGGCTACACCTTC. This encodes CASSQDQGQAVGYTF.

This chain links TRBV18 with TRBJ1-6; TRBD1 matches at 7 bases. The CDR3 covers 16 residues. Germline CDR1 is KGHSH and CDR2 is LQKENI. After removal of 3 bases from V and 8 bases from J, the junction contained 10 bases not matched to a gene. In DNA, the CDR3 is TGTGCCAGCTCACCCATGGACAGGTCCGGCTATTCACCCCTCCACTTT. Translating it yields CASSPMDRSGYSPLHF.

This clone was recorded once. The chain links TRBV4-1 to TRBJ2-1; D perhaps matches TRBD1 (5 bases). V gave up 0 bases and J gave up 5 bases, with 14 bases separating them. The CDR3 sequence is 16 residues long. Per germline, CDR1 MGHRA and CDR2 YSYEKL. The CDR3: CASSQDKWGAHNEQFF. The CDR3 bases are TGCGCCAGCAGCCAAGATAAGTGGGGCGCTCACAATGAGCAGTTCTTC.

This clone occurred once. The DNA for the CDR3 is TGTGCCAGCAGCTTAGACCCCCGGGAGCTGTTTTTT. This sequence encodes CASSLDPRELFF. The V gene is TRBV7-2, the J gene TRBJ2-2, with D uncertain. Deletions cut 1 base from V and 9 bases from J, with 6 bases between. Germline-derived CDR1 and CDR2 are SGHTA and FQGNSA. The CDR3 spans 12 residues.

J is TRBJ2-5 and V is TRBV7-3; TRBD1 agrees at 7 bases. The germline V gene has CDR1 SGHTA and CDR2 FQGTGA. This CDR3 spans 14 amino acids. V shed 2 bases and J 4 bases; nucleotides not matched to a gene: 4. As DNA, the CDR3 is TGTGCCAGCAGCTTATCAGGGGGTCCAGAGACCCAGTACTTC. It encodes CASSLSGGPETQYF.

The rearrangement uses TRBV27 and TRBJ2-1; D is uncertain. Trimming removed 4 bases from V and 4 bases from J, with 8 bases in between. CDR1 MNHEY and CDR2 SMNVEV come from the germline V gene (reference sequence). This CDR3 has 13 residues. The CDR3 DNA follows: TGTGCCAGCAGTTCCGAGTTTTACAATGAGCAGTTCTTC. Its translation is CASSSEFYNEQFF.

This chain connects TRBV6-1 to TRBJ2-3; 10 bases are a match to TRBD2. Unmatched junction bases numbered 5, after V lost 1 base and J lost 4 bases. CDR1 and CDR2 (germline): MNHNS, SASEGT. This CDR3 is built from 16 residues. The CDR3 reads CASSEVLSGGADTQYF. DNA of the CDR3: TGTGCCAGCAGTGAAGTATTGAGCGGGGGGGCAGATACGCAGTATTTT.

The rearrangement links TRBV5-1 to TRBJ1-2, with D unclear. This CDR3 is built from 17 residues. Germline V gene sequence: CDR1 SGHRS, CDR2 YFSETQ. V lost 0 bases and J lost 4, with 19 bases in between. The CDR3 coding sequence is TGCGCCAGCAGCTTGGCCCCGGGCCACTCGGGGTCCTATGGCTACACCTTC. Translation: CASSLAPGHSGSYGYTF.

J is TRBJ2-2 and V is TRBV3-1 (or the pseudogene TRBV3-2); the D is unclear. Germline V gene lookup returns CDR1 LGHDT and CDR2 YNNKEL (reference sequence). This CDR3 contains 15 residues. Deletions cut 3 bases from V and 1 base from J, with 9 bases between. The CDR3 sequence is CASSHDTRNTGELFF. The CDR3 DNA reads TGTGCCAGCAGCCATGATACACGGAACACCGGGGAGCTGTTTTTT.

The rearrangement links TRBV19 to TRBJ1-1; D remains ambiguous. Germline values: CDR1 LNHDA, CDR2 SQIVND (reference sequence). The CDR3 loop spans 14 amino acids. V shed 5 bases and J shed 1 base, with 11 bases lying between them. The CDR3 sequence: CASSPHGENTEAFF. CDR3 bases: TGTGCCAGTAGTCCTCACGGAGAGAACACTGAAGCTTTCTTT.

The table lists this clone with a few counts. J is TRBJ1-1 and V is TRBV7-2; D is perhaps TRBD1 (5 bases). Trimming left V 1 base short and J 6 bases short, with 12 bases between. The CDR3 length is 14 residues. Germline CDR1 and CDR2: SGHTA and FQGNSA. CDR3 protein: CASSLDRGYAEAFF. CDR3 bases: TGTGCCAGCAGCTTAGATCGGGGGTACGCTGAAGCTTTCTTT. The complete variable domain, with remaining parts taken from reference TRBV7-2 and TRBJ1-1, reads GAGVSQSPSNKVTEKGKDVELRCDPISGHTALYWYRQSLGQGLEFLIYFQGNSAPDKSGLPSDRFSAERTGGSVSTLTIQRTQQEDSAVYLCASSLDRGYAEAFFGQGTRLTVV.

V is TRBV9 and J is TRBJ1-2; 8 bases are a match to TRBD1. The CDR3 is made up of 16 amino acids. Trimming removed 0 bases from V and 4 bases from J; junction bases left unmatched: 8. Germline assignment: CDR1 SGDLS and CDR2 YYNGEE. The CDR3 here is CASSVAPGQGVYGYTF. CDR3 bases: TGTGCCAGCAGCGTAGCCCCTGGACAGGGAGTCTATGGCTACACCTTC.

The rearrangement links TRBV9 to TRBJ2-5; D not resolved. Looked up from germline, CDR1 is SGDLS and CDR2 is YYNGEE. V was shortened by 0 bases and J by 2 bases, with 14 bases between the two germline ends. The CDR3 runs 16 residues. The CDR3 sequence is CASSVGTTPIQETQYF. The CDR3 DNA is TGTGCCAGCAGCGTAGGCACTACTCCAATACAAGAGACCCAGTACTTC.

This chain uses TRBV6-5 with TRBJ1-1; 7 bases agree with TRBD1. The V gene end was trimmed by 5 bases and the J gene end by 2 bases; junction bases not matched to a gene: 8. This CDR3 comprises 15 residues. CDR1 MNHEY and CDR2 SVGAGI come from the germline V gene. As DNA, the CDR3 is TGTGCCAGCAGTAAGAAGGGACAGTTAAACACTGAAGCTTTCTTT. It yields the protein CASSKKGQLNTEAFF.

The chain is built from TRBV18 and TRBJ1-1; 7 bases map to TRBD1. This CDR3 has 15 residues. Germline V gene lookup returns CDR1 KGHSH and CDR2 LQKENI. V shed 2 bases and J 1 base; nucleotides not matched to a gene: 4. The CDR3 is CASSPVQGGNTEAFF. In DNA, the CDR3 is TGTGCCAGCTCACCAGTCCAGGGGGGGAACACTGAAGCTTTCTTT.

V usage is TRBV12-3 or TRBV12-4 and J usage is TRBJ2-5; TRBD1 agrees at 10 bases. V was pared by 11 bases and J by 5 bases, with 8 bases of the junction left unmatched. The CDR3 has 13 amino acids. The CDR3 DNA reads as TGTGCCTCCGGGACAGGGGCGGGCGAGACCCAGTACTTC. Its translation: CASGTGAGETQYF.

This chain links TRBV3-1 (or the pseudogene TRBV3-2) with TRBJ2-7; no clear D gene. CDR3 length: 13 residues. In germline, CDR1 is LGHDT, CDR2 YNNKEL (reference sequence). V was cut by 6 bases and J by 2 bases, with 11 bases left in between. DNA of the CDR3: TGTGCCAGCAGTCAGACACTTGCCTACGAGCAGTACTTC. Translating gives CASSQTLAYEQYF.

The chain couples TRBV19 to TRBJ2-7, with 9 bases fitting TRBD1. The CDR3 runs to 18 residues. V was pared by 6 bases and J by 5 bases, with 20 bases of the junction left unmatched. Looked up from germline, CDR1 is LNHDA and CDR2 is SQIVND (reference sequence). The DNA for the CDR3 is TGTGCCAGTAGCAGACCCACGCCGACAGGGGGTGTGTGGAACGAGCAGTACTTC. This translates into CASSRPTPTGGVWNEQYF. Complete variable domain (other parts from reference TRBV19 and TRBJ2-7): DGGITQSPKYLFRKEGQNVTLSCEQNLNHDAMYWYRQDPGQGLRLIYYSQIVNDFQKGDIAEGYSVSREKKESFPLTVTSAQKNPTAFYLCASSRPTPTGGVWNEQYFGPGTRLTVT.